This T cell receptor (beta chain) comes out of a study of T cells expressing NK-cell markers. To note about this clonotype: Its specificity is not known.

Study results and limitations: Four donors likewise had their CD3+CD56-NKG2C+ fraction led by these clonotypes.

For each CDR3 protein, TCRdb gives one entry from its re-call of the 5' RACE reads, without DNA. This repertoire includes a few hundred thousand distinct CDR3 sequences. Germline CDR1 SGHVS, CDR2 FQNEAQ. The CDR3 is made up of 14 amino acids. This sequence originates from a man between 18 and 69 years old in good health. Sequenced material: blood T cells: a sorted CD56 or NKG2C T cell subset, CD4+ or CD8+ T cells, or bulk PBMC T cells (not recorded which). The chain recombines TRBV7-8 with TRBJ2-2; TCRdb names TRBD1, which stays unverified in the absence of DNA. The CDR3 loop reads CASRWGAGTGELFF.